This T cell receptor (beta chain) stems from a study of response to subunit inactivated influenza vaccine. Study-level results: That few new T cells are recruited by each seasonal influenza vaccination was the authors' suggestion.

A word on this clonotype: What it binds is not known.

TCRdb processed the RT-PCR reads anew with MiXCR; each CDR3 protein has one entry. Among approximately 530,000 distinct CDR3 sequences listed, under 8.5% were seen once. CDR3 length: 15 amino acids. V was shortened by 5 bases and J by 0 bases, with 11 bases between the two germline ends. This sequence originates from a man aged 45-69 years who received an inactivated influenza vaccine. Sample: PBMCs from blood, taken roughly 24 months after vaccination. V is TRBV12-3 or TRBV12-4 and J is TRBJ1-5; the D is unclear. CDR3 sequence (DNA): TGTGCCAGCAGTCGTGGGCCTGATAGCAATCAGCCCCAGCATTTT. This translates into CASSRGPDSNQPQHF.